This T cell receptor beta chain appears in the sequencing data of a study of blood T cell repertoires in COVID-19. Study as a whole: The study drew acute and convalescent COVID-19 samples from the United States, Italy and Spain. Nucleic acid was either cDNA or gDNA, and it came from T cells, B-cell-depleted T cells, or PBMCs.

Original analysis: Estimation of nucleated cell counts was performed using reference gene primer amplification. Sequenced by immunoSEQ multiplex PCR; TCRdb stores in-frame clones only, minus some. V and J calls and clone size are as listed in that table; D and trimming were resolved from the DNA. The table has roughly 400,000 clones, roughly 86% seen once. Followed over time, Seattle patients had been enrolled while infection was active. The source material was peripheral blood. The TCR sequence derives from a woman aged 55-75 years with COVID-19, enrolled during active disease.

In DNA, the CDR3 is TGTGCCAGCTCACTCTCGGGCGGGGGCGATACTAACTATGGCTACACCTTC. This translates into CASSLSGGGDTNYGYTF. The chain is built from TRBV18 and TRBJ1-2; D is possibly TRBD1 (6 bases). V was shortened by 4 bases and J by 0 bases, with 18 bases between the two germline ends. CDR3 length: 17 amino acids. Germline CDR1 is KGHSH and CDR2 is LQKENI.